These T cell receptor beta chains were read from a single sample in a study of blood T cell repertoires in COVID-19. Measured with immunoSEQ multiplex PCR; TCRdb has only the in-frame clones, and not every one. The sample includes 45,000 to 55,000 clones, around 86% seen only once; the top ten take 25% to 30%. The sequenced sample was peripheral blood. The receptors derive from a human donor in a cohort sampled during active COVID-19. CDR3s include the opening cysteine and the closing phenylalanine or tryptophan. Fields, in order: D gene, clone size, J gene, V gene, CDR3 DNA, CDR3 protein. The D gene is left open where the match is weak. The size field is filled for only some rows; it gives once, few, many or a size class.

d_call: TRBD2; clone_size: -; j_call: TRBJ2-3; v_call: TRBV15; cdr3_nt: TGTGCCACCAGCAGGGGGACTAGCGGGGTCTCTAGCACAGATACGCAGTATTTT; cdr3_aa: CATSRGTSGVSSTDTQYF
d_call: -; clone_size: few; j_call: TRBJ2-7; v_call: TRBV5-1; cdr3_nt: TGCGCCAGCAGCTTGGCCGGACTAAGATCCGAGCAGTACTTC; cdr3_aa: CASSLAGLRSEQYF
d_call: -; clone_size: -; j_call: TRBJ2-3; v_call: TRBV7-2; cdr3_nt: TGTGCCAGCAGCCCAGAGGCTGCAGATACGCAGTATTTT; cdr3_aa: CASSPEAADTQYF
d_call: -; clone_size: -; j_call: TRBJ1-6; v_call: TRBV28; cdr3_nt: TGTGCCAGCAGTTTATTAGGGGGGGTCGGGAATAATTCACCCCTCCACTTT; cdr3_aa: CASSLLGGVGNNSPLHF
d_call: TRBD1; clone_size: -; j_call: TRBJ1-6; v_call: TRBV5-1; cdr3_nt: TGCGCCAGCAGCTTGGAGCCGACAGGGACTTCCTATAATTCACCCCTCCACTTT; cdr3_aa: CASSLEPTGTSYNSPLHF
d_call: -; clone_size: -; j_call: TRBJ2-1; v_call: TRBV20-1; cdr3_nt: TGCAGTGCTAGTCCGGGGGATAGCTACAATGAGCAGTTCTTC; cdr3_aa: CSASPGDSYNEQFF
d_call: TRBD1; clone_size: -; j_call: TRBJ1-2; v_call: TRBV27; cdr3_nt: TGTGCCAGCAGTGGACAGGGGGCTATCTATGGCTACACCTTC; cdr3_aa: CASSGQGAIYGYTF
d_call: -; clone_size: -; j_call: TRBJ2-5; v_call: TRBV24-1; cdr3_nt: TGTGCCACCAGTGACCAGACAGGTACCGGGCGACAGACCCAGTACTTC; cdr3_aa: CATSDQTGTGRQTQYF
d_call: TRBD1; clone_size: few; j_call: TRBJ2-2; v_call: TRBV6-6; cdr3_nt: TGTGCCAGCGCGATCCCGGACAGGGGGACCGGGGAGCTGTTTTTT; cdr3_aa: CASAIPDRGTGELFF
d_call: TRBD1; clone_size: -; j_call: TRBJ1-5; v_call: TRBV7-8; cdr3_nt: TGTGCCAGCAGCCCAGGGACAGGGCTAAATCAGCCCCAGCATTTT; cdr3_aa: CASSPGTGLNQPQHF
d_call: -; clone_size: -; j_call: TRBJ2-7; v_call: TRBV28; cdr3_nt: TGTGCCAGCAGCCCCATGGGTTGGGCCTCTTCCTACGAGCAGTACTTC; cdr3_aa: CASSPMGWASSYEQYF
d_call: TRBD1; clone_size: medium-sized; j_call: TRBJ2-2; v_call: TRBV6-5; cdr3_nt: TGTGCCAGCACCGGGACAGCAAACACCGGGGAGCTGTTTTTT; cdr3_aa: CASTGTANTGELFF
d_call: -; clone_size: -; j_call: TRBJ1-1; v_call: TRBV13; cdr3_nt: TGTGCCAGCAGCTTAGATGGAGAAAACACTGAAGCTTTCTTT; cdr3_aa: CASSLDGENTEAFF
d_call: -; clone_size: -; j_call: TRBJ2-7; v_call: TRBV21-1; cdr3_nt: TGTGCCAGCAGCACGGGAACCTGGACAGGGGTACAAGCGGGAGGGTTACGAGCCTACGAGCAGTACTTC; cdr3_aa: CASSTGTWTGVQAGGLRAYEQYF
d_call: -; clone_size: -; j_call: TRBJ2-7; v_call: TRBV2; cdr3_nt: TGTGCCAGCAGTTACCAGTACGAGCAGTACTTC; cdr3_aa: CASSYQYEQYF
d_call: TRBD1; clone_size: -; j_call: TRBJ1-1; v_call: TRBV6-6; cdr3_nt: TGTGCCAGCAGGACGTCGGGGACAGGGGGGAACACTGAAGCTTTCTTT; cdr3_aa: CASRTSGTGGNTEAFF
d_call: TRBD1; clone_size: -; j_call: TRBJ1-2; v_call: TRBV30; cdr3_nt: TGTGCCTGGAGTAAAAGACAGGGGGCCTTTGGCTACACCTTC; cdr3_aa: CAWSKRQGAFGYTF
d_call: -; clone_size: -; j_call: TRBJ2-7; v_call: TRBV4-2; cdr3_nt: TGTGCCAGCAGCCAGGGCGATTTACGCGAGCAGTACTTC; cdr3_aa: CASSQGDLREQYF